This entry lists 2 T cell receptor beta chains sequenced from one sample in a study of blood T cells in healthy people across ages. Primed by a sample-barcoded 5' primer and a J-beta primer mix, a second PCR proceeded for about 7 to 11 cycles. TCRdb redid the calling of the 5' RACE reads with MiXCR, one entry per CDR3 protein. This sample has some 1.4 million distinct CDR3 sequences, with 42% found just once. The sequenced sample was blood. These receptors were taken from a woman under 30 in good health.

The chain employs TRBV7-2 and TRBJ2-1, with TRBD2 matching over 14 bases. CDR1 SGHTA and CDR2 FQGNSA come from the germline V gene. The CDR3 runs to 17 residues. Unmatched junction bases numbered 7, after V lost 5 bases and J lost 4 bases. The CDR3 reads CASSLTSGGAGYNEQFF. In nucleotides, the CDR3 is TGTGCCAGCAGCCTGACTAGCGGGGGGGCCGGGTACAATGAGCAGTTCTTC.

The chain uses TRBV2 and TRBJ2-2; tentatively, D is TRBD1 (6 bases). Germline CDR1 is SNHLY and CDR2 is FYNNEI. The CDR3 spans 15 residues. Between the trimmed V and J ends, which lost 1 base and 7 bases, there was a span of 13 bases. The CDR3 DNA is TGTGCCAGCAGTGAAGACAGGGCGGCAAGCGGGGAGCTGTTTTTT. This sequence encodes CASSEDRAASGELFF. Full variable domain (outside the CDR3, taken from reference TRBV2 and TRBJ2-2): EPEVTQTPSHQVTQMGQEVILRCVPISNHLYFYWYRQILGQKVEFLVSFYNNEISEKSEIFDDQFSVERPDGSNFTLKIRSTKLEDSAMYFCASSEDRAASGELFFGEGSRLTVL.